This T cell receptor (beta chain) was sequenced during a study of blood T cell repertoires in COVID-19. Across the study: From the United States, Italy and Spain came samples of acute and convalescent COVID-19. T cells, B-cell-depleted T cells, or PBMCs provided the cDNA or gDNA that served as material.

The authors' processing: Using reference gene primer amplification, nucleated cell counts were estimated. The table came from immunoSEQ multiplex PCR; TCRdb's copy has only in-frame clones and leaves some out. V, J and clone size derive from that table, while D and trimming were established from the DNA sequence. The sample holds about 150,000 clones, around 90% seen once. Followed longitudinally, the Seattle patients had been enrolled during active infection. This CDR3 region has 13 residues. Trimming stripped 5 bases from V and 7 bases from J, with 12 bases between. Sequences were obtained from peripheral blood. The V gene is TRBV12-3 or TRBV12-4, the J gene TRBJ1-5, with a possible D match to TRBD1 (6 bases). This clonotype originated in a man between 18 and 29 years old with COVID-19, enrolled during active disease. The CDR3 region has the DNA TGTGCCAGCAGTCGGACAGACAAACAGCCCCAGCATTTT. This gives the protein CASSRTDKQPQHF.